There are a few counts of the clone carrying this TCR beta chain. Antigen specificity is unknown. These data come from a study of T-cell reconstitution after alpha-beta-depleted transplantation in children. Study outcomes and limitations: T-cell numbers and diversity, one year after transplant, stemmed largely from T cells that were newly produced.

Unique molecular identifiers tagged the TCRbeta library. TCRdb fed the PCR reads into MiXCR, producing one record per CDR3 protein. The table includes a few hundred thousand distinct CDR3 sequences, 20% to 30% detected once. The trim removed 6 bases at V and 5 bases at J, leaving 7 bases unmatched. Germline V gene lookup returns CDR1 MNHNS and CDR2 SASEGT. The CDR3 loop spans 14 amino acids. This TCR derives from a boy younger than two with Wiskott-Aldrich syndrome, due to receive a stem cell transplant. Sequencing used PBMCs, obtained before TCRalphabeta/CD19-depleted stem cell transplant. The chain couples TRBV6-1 to TRBJ2-5, with 9 bases that match TRBD2. CDR3 amino acids: CASRIAGVRETQYF. CDR3 in DNA: TGTGCCAGCAGAATAGCGGGAGTGCGCGAGACCCAGTACTTC.